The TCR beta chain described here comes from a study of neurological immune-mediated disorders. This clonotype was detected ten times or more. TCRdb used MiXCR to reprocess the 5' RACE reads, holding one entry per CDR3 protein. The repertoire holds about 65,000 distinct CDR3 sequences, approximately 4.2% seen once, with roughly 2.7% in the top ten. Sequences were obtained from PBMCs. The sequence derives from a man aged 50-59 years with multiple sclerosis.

In DNA, the CDR3 is TGCGCCAGCAGCTTGGCCTTGGAACGGACCTACGAGCAGTACTTC. As protein: CASSLALERTYEQYF. V is TRBV5-1 and J is TRBJ2-7; unclear D gene. Looked up from germline, CDR1 is SGHRS and CDR2 is YFSETQ. The V gene lost 0 bases and the J gene lost 2 bases, with 12 bases spanning the gap. The CDR3 covers 15 residues. The full variable domain, with the rest looked up from reference TRBV5-1 and TRBJ2-7, is KAGVTQTPRYLIKTRGQQVTLSCSPISGHRSVSWYQQTPGQGLQFLFEYFSETQRNKGNFPGRFSGRQFSNSRSEMNVSTLELGDSALYLCASSLALERTYEQYFGPGTRLTVT.